This is a list of T cell receptor beta chains from one sample in a study of CD8+CD57+ T cells in acquired aplastic anemia. TCRdb called the reads again in MiXCR, with one record for every CDR3 protein. The sample shows about 160,000 distinct CDR3 sequences, around 48% of them seen only once. The sequenced sample was sorted CD4+, CD8+, or CD8+CD57+ T cells (not recorded which) from PBMCs. All receptors come from a human donor with aplastic anemia. CDR3s leave out the opening cysteine and the closing phenylalanine or tryptophan. Fields, in order: J gene, V gene, CDR3 protein.

j_call: TRBJ1-3
v_call: TRBV19
cdr3_aa: ASSTGIVQTSGNTIY

j_call: TRBJ2-3
v_call: TRBV15
cdr3_aa: ATSRGTSGDTQY

j_call: TRBJ2-5
v_call: TRBV30
cdr3_aa: AWTDSVQETQY

j_call: TRBJ2-2
v_call: TRBV19
cdr3_aa: ASSMRQGDTGELF

j_call: TRBJ1-3
v_call: TRBV11-2
cdr3_aa: ASSLDLGLSSGNTIY

j_call: TRBJ2-5
v_call: TRBV4-2
cdr3_aa: ASSQDLSGGLLQETQY

j_call: TRBJ1-1
v_call: TRBV7-6
cdr3_aa: ASSSQQGADTEAF

j_call: TRBJ2-2
v_call: TRBV5-1
cdr3_aa: ASSLFTGPNTGELF

j_call: TRBJ2-7
v_call: TRBV6-1
cdr3_aa: ASSGLGPYEQY

j_call: TRBJ1-2
v_call: TRBV12-3/TRBV12-4
cdr3_aa: ASSSPSIDGNYGYT

j_call: TRBJ2-3
v_call: TRBV11-1
cdr3_aa: ASRAGTSGLTDTQY

j_call: TRBJ2-1
v_call: TRBV24-1
cdr3_aa: ATSEQGLGQF

j_call: TRBJ1-5
v_call: TRBV9
cdr3_aa: ASSGMDRVQPQH

j_call: TRBJ2-7
v_call: TRBV7-2
cdr3_aa: ASSANYAQY

j_call: TRBJ2-7
v_call: TRBV6-1
cdr3_aa: ASRFDRAPYEQY

j_call: TRBJ2-5
v_call: TRBV19
cdr3_aa: ASSPGWWDNKEGEETQY

j_call: TRBJ1-1
v_call: TRBV2
cdr3_aa: ASSVIQMNTEAF

j_call: TRBJ2-7
v_call: TRBV12-3/TRBV12-4
cdr3_aa: ASGVALYEQY

j_call: TRBJ1-6
v_call: TRBV2
cdr3_aa: ASTPRRAGNSPLH

j_call: TRBJ2-5
v_call: TRBV15
cdr3_aa: ATSRSTSRSETQY

j_call: TRBJ1-6
v_call: TRBV20-1
cdr3_aa: SASPSGGSSPLH

j_call: TRBJ2-7
v_call: TRBV4-1
cdr3_aa: ASSQEVGTLFYEQY

j_call: TRBJ2-5
v_call: TRBV19
cdr3_aa: ASSIELAVKTQY

j_call: TRBJ2-7
v_call: TRBV2
cdr3_aa: ASSSTGVLHEQY

j_call: TRBJ1-4
v_call: TRBV12-3/TRBV12-4
cdr3_aa: ASSLQGVMEKLF

j_call: TRBJ2-7
v_call: TRBV29-1
cdr3_aa: SVENRDRVYEQY

j_call: TRBJ2-1
v_call: TRBV7-8
cdr3_aa: ASSLSRARYEQF

j_call: TRBJ1-5
v_call: TRBV30
cdr3_aa: AWSPGQGKQPQH

j_call: TRBJ2-3
v_call: TRBV20-1
cdr3_aa: SAFGEREGDTQY

j_call: TRBJ2-7
v_call: TRBV5-5
cdr3_aa: ASSAAGSGALLEQY

j_call: TRBJ1-1
v_call: TRBV24-1
cdr3_aa: ATSVGDHQYEAF

j_call: TRBJ2-1
v_call: TRBV10-2
cdr3_aa: ASSDEGAGYNEQF

j_call: TRBJ2-7
v_call: TRBV9
cdr3_aa: ASSYGLAGVRYEQY

j_call: TRBJ2-7
v_call: TRBV20-1
cdr3_aa: SARGQGEQY

j_call: TRBJ1-5
v_call: TRBV2
cdr3_aa: ASSEAPQH

j_call: TRBJ1-4
v_call: TRBV5-1
cdr3_aa: ASSFGEKLF

j_call: TRBJ2-1
v_call: TRBV2
cdr3_aa: ASSELGLVANEQF

j_call: TRBJ2-2
v_call: TRBV6-6
cdr3_aa: ASSWGQSVTGELF

j_call: TRBJ2-1
v_call: TRBV20-1
cdr3_aa: SAREAWVNEQF

j_call: TRBJ2-7
v_call: TRBV29-1
cdr3_aa: SATEGGYEQY

j_call: TRBJ2-7
v_call: TRBV3-1
cdr3_aa: ASSQDWLAGDEQY

j_call: TRBJ2-3
v_call: TRBV7-9
cdr3_aa: ASSLAGSGRPKDTQY

j_call: TRBJ2-3
v_call: TRBV5-1
cdr3_aa: ASSKGGVSSTDTQY

j_call: TRBJ2-3
v_call: TRBV2
cdr3_aa: AGGLGTYTDTQY

j_call: TRBJ2-6
v_call: TRBV20-1
cdr3_aa: SAAYVLT

j_call: TRBJ2-7
v_call: TRBV6-5
cdr3_aa: ASSYGARDYEQY

j_call: TRBJ2-3
v_call: TRBV7-3
cdr3_aa: ASSSSGASRDTQY

j_call: TRBJ2-7
v_call: TRBV2
cdr3_aa: ASSEVAGEQY

j_call: TRBJ2-7
v_call: TRBV20-1
cdr3_aa: SATTGLEQY

j_call: TRBJ2-5
v_call: TRBV20-1
cdr3_aa: SARLEVGQETQY

j_call: TRBJ1-5
v_call: TRBV15
cdr3_aa: ATSINSGARGQPQH

j_call: TRBJ1-6
v_call: TRBV6-1
cdr3_aa: ASKQGVEHSPLH

j_call: TRBJ2-7
v_call: TRBV29-1
cdr3_aa: SVKGTREYEQY

j_call: TRBJ1-1
v_call: TRBV7-2
cdr3_aa: ASSLVLIGTEAF

j_call: TRBJ1-6
v_call: TRBV9
cdr3_aa: ASSLEPGDRLH

j_call: TRBJ2-2
v_call: TRBV7-9
cdr3_aa: SSSSTSGLTGELF

j_call: TRBJ2-3
v_call: TRBV29-1
cdr3_aa: SVEDRQTVADTQY

j_call: TRBJ2-7
v_call: TRBV11-2
cdr3_aa: ASSPRGLAGGPILNEQY